This T cell receptor beta chain derives from a study of blood T cells in healthy people across ages. Study conclusions and caveats: Because sorting was not performed, PBMCs prevented conclusive naive versus antigen-experienced comparison.

Details on this clonotype: Its antigen remains unknown.

The use of a sample-barcoded 5' primer and a J-beta primer mix characterized a second PCR of roughly 7 to 11 cycles. Unique molecular identifiers of 12 random nucleotides labeled each cDNA. TCRdb analysed the 5' RACE reads with MiXCR anew, one entry per CDR3 protein. The sample carries about 1.4 million distinct CDR3 sequences, roughly 64% recorded once. Trimming stripped 6 bases from V and 4 bases from J, with 18 bases between. Germline assignment: CDR1 MNHEY and CDR2 SMNVEV (reference sequence). The CDR3 loop spans 15 amino acids. This chain connects TRBV27 to TRBJ1-2; possibly TRBD1 for D (5 bases). This receptor was obtained from a man aged 18 to 30 in good health. The material sequenced was blood. CDR3 sequence reads: CASSTSLGGIYGYTF. For the CDR3, the DNA is TGTGCCAGCAGCACCAGCTTGGGGGGGATCTATGGCTACACCTTC.